Presented here are 32 T cell receptor beta chains from one specimen sequenced in a study of response to subunit inactivated influenza vaccine listed by TCRdb under 2018. Libraries came from RT-PCR. Data came from an Illumina HiSeq 2500. The public reads were quality trimmed at Q25 with fastp and then assembled into clones with MiXCR by TCRdb, keeping productive beta chains. Merged by CDR3 protein, the rows form single entries marked with the most common genes and DNA. Counted in this sample were 500,000 to 550,000 distinct CDR3 sequences; around a quarter of them appeared once. Of the sample, 2.5% to 3.5% is held by the ten largest clones. The same data also went into a second study, on T cells expressing NK-cell markers. Reported in the second study: TCR beta cDNA libraries were made by 5'RACE template switching that added a universal primer site and unique molecular identifiers.

Sequenced material: CD4+ T cells sorted from PBMCs, taken 11 to 12 days after vaccination. The origin of the receptors is a man aged 50 to 59 who received an inactivated influenza vaccine. Donor details come from another sample of the same person, matched by shared clones.

This rearrangement joins TRBV6-2 or TRBV6-3 to TRBJ2-1, with 8 bases lining up with TRBD2. V lost 6 bases, J lost 3 bases, and 1 base stayed unmatched. CDR3 length: 13 residues. Germline assignment: CDR1 MNHEY and CDR2 SVGEGT. The CDR3 DNA reads TGTGCCAGCAGACTAGCGGACTACAATGAGCAGTTCTTC. The encoded protein is CASRLADYNEQFF.

This clonotype has only a few counts. DNA for the CDR3: TGTGCCAGCAGCAGGAAAAGCTTTCTAGCGGGAGGGGGCAATGAGCAGTTCTTC. This translates into CASSRKSFLAGGGNEQFF. The chain combines TRBV21-1 with TRBJ2-1; the DNA was not compared with TRBD2, the D call given in the table. TRBV21-1 is recorded as a pseudogene. This CDR3 comprises 18 residues.

This sequence joins TRBV15 and TRBJ1-2; D call uncertain. CDR3 length: 14 residues. Trimming left V 0 bases short and J 7 bases short, with 12 bases between. Germline V gene lookup returns CDR1 LNHNV and CDR2 YYDKDF (reference sequence). The chain's CDR3 is CATSRDSGSGGYTF. The CDR3, as DNA: TGTGCCACCAGCAGAGATTCAGGATCGGGTGGCTACACCTTC. Complete variable domain (other parts from reference TRBV15 and TRBJ1-2): DAMVIQNPRYQVTQFGKPVTLSCSQTLNHNVMYWYQQKSSQAPKLLFHYYDKDFNNEADTPDNFQSRRPNTSFCFLDIRSPGLGDTAMYLCATSRDSGSGGYTFGSGTRLTVV.

The chain joins TRBV4-3 to TRBJ2-1; D unresolved. The V end was cut by 5 bases, the J end by 3 bases, with 17 bases between. Germline CDR1 LGHNA, CDR2 YSLEER. The CDR3 spans 16 residues. As DNA, the CDR3 is TGCGCCAGCAGCGAACAAACCAGGACGGACTACAATGAGCAGTTCTTC. Translated: CASSEQTRTDYNEQFF.

The gene calls are TRBV18 and TRBJ2-1, with 12 bases fitting TRBD2. V was pared by 1 base and J by 4 bases, with 14 bases of the junction left unmatched. The CDR3 runs to 20 residues. In germline, CDR1 is KGHSH, CDR2 LQKENI. In DNA, the CDR3 is TGTGCCAGCTCACCACTGGGACTAGCGGGCGGGAGAAGTGAATACAATGAGCAGTTCTTC. Amino acids: CASSPLGLAGGRSEYNEQFF. Drawing the rest from reference TRBV18 and TRBJ2-1, the complete variable domain is NAGVMQNPRHLVRRRGQEARLRCSPMKGHSHVYWYRQLPEEGLKFMVYLQKENIIDESGMPKERFSAEFPKEGPSILRIQQVVRGDSAAYFCASSPLGLAGGRSEYNEQFFGPGTRLTVL.

The table lists this clonotype with many counts. CDR3 sequence: CASSRDRAEQYF. The CDR3 coding sequence is TGCGCCAGCAGCCGAGACAGGGCCGAGCAGTACTTC. The rearrangement links TRBV5-1 to TRBJ2-7; 7 nucleotides match TRBD1. Germline assignment: CDR1 SGHRS and CDR2 YFSETQ. The CDR3 loop spans 12 amino acids. Trimming took 4 bases from V and 6 from J; bases not matched to a gene: 4.

There are a few counts of this clonotype. CDR3 nucleotide sequence: TGCAGTGCTAGAGATTACCGCGCGGGAGGTGAGCAGTTCTTC. It translates to CSARDYRAGGEQFF. The V call is TRBV20-1, the J call TRBJ2-1; 8 bases align to TRBD2. Germline V gene sequence: CDR1 DFQATT, CDR2 SNEGSKA (reference sequence). The CDR3 is 14 residues long. J gave up 9 bases and V 0 bases, and 7 bases lay outside the gene matches.

The genes are TRBV7-9 and TRBJ2-1; TRBD1 agrees at 9 bases. Germline V gene sequence: CDR1 SEHNR, CDR2 FQNEAQ (reference sequence). The length of the CDR3 is 15 residues. After removal of 3 bases from V and 4 bases from J, the junction contained 4 bases not matched to a gene. The CDR3 sequence: CASSFRTGAYNEQFF. CDR3 nucleotides: TGTGCCAGCAGCTTCAGGACAGGGGCGTACAATGAGCAGTTCTTC.

This chain joins TRBV6-5 and TRBJ1-4, with no clear D. V was shortened by 2 bases and J by 4 bases, with 8 bases between the two germline ends. This CDR3 has 14 residues. Per the germline V gene, CDR1 is MNHEY and CDR2 is SVGAGI. CDR3 region: CASSYGQDNEKLFF. CDR3 DNA sequence: TGTGCCAGCAGTTACGGGCAGGATAATGAAAAACTGTTTTTT.

This rearrangement joins TRBV24-1 to TRBJ2-3; 10 nucleotides line up with TRBD2. The germline V gene encodes CDR1 KGHDR and CDR2 SFDVKD. J gave up 1 base and V 0 bases, and 3 bases lay outside the gene matches. The CDR3 spans 17 residues. CDR3 loop: CATSDLPSGRGTDTQYF. In DNA, the CDR3 is TGTGCCACCAGTGATTTGCCCAGCGGGAGGGGCACAGATACGCAGTATTTT.

This clonotype has a handful of counts. The V and J genes are TRBV6-1 and TRBJ2-7, with TRBD2 matching 9 bases. Looked up from germline, CDR1 is MNHNS and CDR2 is SASEGT. The CDR3 contains 13 residues. With V trimmed by 5 bases and J by 6 bases, 5 bases remained unmatched. The CDR3 here is CASSRGGAREQYF. CDR3 DNA sequence: TGTGCCAGCAGTCGCGGGGGGGCACGCGAGCAGTACTTC.

A few counts support this clonotype. The genes are TRBV7-8 and TRBJ2-5; tentatively, D is TRBD1 (5 bases). Germline CDR1 is SGHVS and CDR2 is FQNEAQ. This CDR3 contains 14 residues. Trimming removed 1 base at V and 4 bases at J, with 10 bases between. The CDR3 region is CASSLEPGIETQYF. As DNA, the CDR3 is TGTGCCAGCAGCTTAGAACCAGGGATAGAGACCCAGTACTTC. Based on the CDR3 plus reference TRBV7-8 and TRBJ2-5, the full variable domain is GAGVSQSPRYKVAKRGQDVALRCDPISGHVSLFWYQQALGQGPEFLTYFQNEAQLDKSGLPSDRFFAERPEGSVSTLKIQRTQQEDSAVYLCASSLEPGIETQYFGPGTRLLVL.

This clonotype was seen a few times. The chain uses TRBV6-1 and TRBJ2-5, with unresolved D. The CDR3 has 14 amino acids. Trimming shortened V by 2 bases and J by 2 bases, and 9 bases separated the two germline ends. CDR1 is MNHNS, CDR2 SASEGT, per germline. The CDR3 region is CASSERIQQETQYF. As DNA, the CDR3 is TGTGCCAGCAGTGAACGCATCCAGCAAGAGACCCAGTACTTC.

The chain employs TRBV18 and TRBJ2-7, with D uncertain. From germline, CDR1 is KGHSH and CDR2 LQKENI. V was pared by 4 bases and J by 3 bases, with 13 bases between. This CDR3 is built from 14 residues. The CDR3 nucleotides read TGTGCCAGCTCACTAAGTCGTCTGATCTACGAGCAGTACTTC. Translating gives CASSLSRLIYEQYF.

Note on this clonotype: Compared with germline, one end of the junction differs, possibly owing to a read error. The chain is built from TRBV12-3 or TRBV12-4 and TRBJ2-5; TRBD1 aligns across 10 bases. The CDR3 is 14 amino acids. DNA of the CDR3: TGTGTCAGCAGTCCGACAGGGGGCAAAGAGACCCAGTACTTC. It encodes CVSSPTGGKETQYF.

In its sample, this clonotype was seen a few times. V and J are TRBV6-2 or TRBV6-3 and TRBJ2-3; TRBD1 might be the D (6 bases). Trimming shortened V by 0 bases and J by 1 base, and 14 bases separated the two germline ends. The CDR3 spans 17 residues. CDR1 and CDR2 (germline): MNHEY, SVGEGT. CDR3 DNA: TGTGCCAGCAGTTACTCGGACAGCCTCTCTGGCACAGATACGCAGTATTTT. It yields the protein CASSYSDSLSGTDTQYF.

The gene calls are TRBV2 and TRBJ1-5, with 7 positions matching TRBD1. The length of the CDR3 is 18 residues. The V segment lost 4 bases and the J segment 0 bases; nucleotides outside the gene matches: 12. Germline CDR1 and CDR2: SNHLY and FYNNEI. The CDR3 spells CASSVLGTASYSNQPQHF. CDR3 bases: TGTGCCAGCAGTGTCCTTGGGACAGCTTCTTATAGCAATCAGCCCCAGCATTTT.

V is TRBV20-1 and J is TRBJ1-4, with a possible D match to TRBD1 (5 bases). V was trimmed by 0 bases and J by 8 bases, leaving 13 bases between them. Germline lookup yields CDR1 DFQATT and CDR2 SNEGSKA (reference sequence). The CDR3 extends over 14 amino acids. The CDR3 spells CSARDRGVGEKLFF. In DNA form, the CDR3 reads TGCAGTGCTAGAGATCGGGGGGTAGGGGAAAAACTGTTTTTT.

The V gene is TRBV4-1, the J gene TRBJ2-5; no definite D call. The germline V gene encodes CDR1 MGHRA and CDR2 YSYEKL. V dropped 0 bases and J dropped 9 bases, with 11 bases sitting between them. CDR3 length: 13 residues. CDR3 in amino acids: CASSQDHYEAQYF. CDR3 coding DNA: TGCGCCAGCAGCCAAGATCACTACGAGGCCCAGTACTTC.

This clonotype has just a few counts. This chain joins TRBV29-1 and TRBJ2-1; D remains unclear. V gave up 4 bases and J gave up 3 bases, with 10 bases separating them. Germline V gene sequence: CDR1 SQVTM, CDR2 ANQGSEA. The CDR3 runs 13 residues. In DNA form, the CDR3 reads TGCAGCGTTGTGTGGTCAAACTACAATGAGCAGTTCTTC. Protein product: CSVVWSNYNEQFF.

Here the CDR3 reads CSVRGDGYEQYF. CDR3 nucleotide sequence: TGCAGTGTGCGGGGAGACGGGTACGAGCAGTACTTC. The chain has TRBV20-1 and TRBJ2-7, with D perhaps TRBD2 (6 bases). The germline V and J ends were trimmed by 7 bases and 4 bases, with 14 bases remaining between them. The CDR3 is 12 amino acids. Germline CDR1 and CDR2: DFQATT and SNEGSKA (reference sequence).

The V and J genes are TRBV7-2 and TRBJ2-1, with D possibly TRBD2 on 6 matching bases. The CDR3 totals 16 residues. CDR1 is SGHTA and CDR2 is FQGNSA in the germline V gene. The V end lost 1 base, the J end lost 4 bases, and 14 bases lay between the germline ends. The CDR3 here is CASSLVESSAYNEQFF. The CDR3 bases are TGTGCCAGCAGCTTAGTTGAGTCTAGCGCTTACAATGAGCAGTTCTTC.

J is TRBJ1-1 and V is TRBV20-1; no definite D call. The CDR3 is 13 amino acids. Deletions cut 4 bases from V and 5 bases from J, with 14 bases between. The V gene's germline CDR1 is DFQATT and CDR2 SNEGSKA (reference sequence). This CDR3 reads CSATVGRRTEAFF. CDR3 nucleotides: TGCAGTGCTACCGTAGGGCGCCGGACTGAAGCTTTCTTT.

The J gene is TRBJ2-1, the V gene TRBV7-6; TRBD1 aligns across 8 bases. CDR1 is SGHVS, CDR2 FNYEAQ, per germline. V lost 8 bases to trimming and J lost 6 bases; unmatched junction nucleotides: 6. This CDR3 is 13 amino acids long. The CDR3 spells CASVRQGSNEQFF. CDR3 coding DNA: TGTGCCAGCGTCCGACAGGGGAGCAATGAGCAGTTCTTC.

This clonotype was observed at least ten times. V gene TRBV12-3 or TRBV12-4 combines with J gene TRBJ1-5; a possible D gene is TRBD1 (6 bases). V lost 8 bases and J 2 bases, leaving 16 bases between the germline ends. The CDR3 is made up of 15 amino acids. The CDR3 is CASSTQGYGNQPQHF. CDR3 coding DNA: TGTGCCAGCTCCACCCAGGGGTACGGCAATCAGCCCCAGCATTTT.

The chain carries TRBV3-1 and TRBJ1-1; 7 nucleotides agree with TRBD1. The V segment lost 6 bases and the J segment 5 bases; nucleotides outside the gene matches: 9. In germline, CDR1 is LGHDT, CDR2 YNNKEL (reference sequence). This CDR3 has 14 residues. CDR3: CASSIEQGRTEAFF. DNA of the CDR3: TGTGCCAGCAGTATTGAACAGGGGAGAACTGAAGCTTTCTTT.

This clonotype turned up a few times. This chain connects TRBV20-1 to TRBJ2-2; no reliable D call. The CDR3 runs to 14 residues. With 2 bases removed from V and 4 bases from J, the gap between germline ends came to 11 bases. CDR1 and CDR2 (germline): DFQATT, SNEGSKA (reference sequence). CDR3 protein: CSARFRAATGELFF. CDR3 nucleotide sequence: TGCAGTGCTAGATTTAGGGCCGCCACCGGGGAGCTGTTTTTT.

The sample holds a few counts of this clonotype. The chain has TRBV20-1 and TRBJ2-1; TRBD2 aligns across 8 bases. Germline lookup yields CDR1 DFQATT and CDR2 SNEGSKA (reference sequence). V lost 5 bases, J lost 2 bases, and 5 bases stayed unmatched. CDR3 size: 14 residues. The CDR3 DNA follows: TGCAGTGCTCGAAGCGGGAGAGCCTACAATGAGCAGTTCTTC. The encoded protein is CSARSGRAYNEQFF.

This clonotype occurred a few times. The gene calls are TRBV4-3 and TRBJ1-2; possible D gene TRBD1, 5 bases. The V and J ends lost 0 bases and 2 bases respectively, with 13 bases between them. The V gene's germline CDR1 is LGHNA and CDR2 YSLEER. The CDR3 runs 16 residues. CDR3 loop: CASSQDPLAGNYGYTF. In nucleotides, the CDR3 is TGCGCCAGCAGCCAAGATCCTTTGGCAGGGAACTATGGCTACACCTTC.

The chain is built from TRBV29-1 and TRBJ2-1; D may match TRBD1 or TRBD2 (5 bases each). Trimming left V 8 bases short and J 2 bases short, with 19 bases between. Germline values: CDR1 SQVTM, CDR2 ANQGSEA. The CDR3 has 15 residues. CDR3 nucleotide sequence: TGCAGCTCCCTGGGGACGGGATCTACCTACAATGAGCAGTTCTTC. Its protein product is CSSLGTGSTYNEQFF.

This clonotype was recorded a few times. The genes are TRBV20-1 and TRBJ2-3, with 9 bases lining up with TRBD2. The CDR3 is made up of 14 amino acids. The germline V gene has CDR1 DFQATT and CDR2 SNEGSKA (reference sequence). V gave up 6 bases and J gave up 0 bases; unmatched junction bases: 4. Here the CDR3 DNA reads TGCAGTGCGCCTACTAGCGGGAGCACAGATACGCAGTATTTT. Amino acid sequence: CSAPTSGSTDTQYF.

This sequence joins TRBV6-2 or TRBV6-3 and TRBJ1-5, with D unresolved. Germline loops: CDR1 MNHEY, CDR2 SVGEGT. This CDR3 is 13 amino acids long. V lost 2 bases and J lost 1, with 3 bases in between. The CDR3 DNA sequence: TGTGCCAGCAGTTACCCGAGCAATCAGCCCCAGCATTTT. Translation: CASSYPSNQPQHF.